The rows below give T cell receptor beta chains drawn from one sample of a study of neoadjuvant anti-PD-1 for oral cavity cancer. The assay was immunoSEQ multiplex PCR, and TCRdb's table has in-frame clones only and misses some. The sample gives around 68,000 clones, about nine tenths of which show up once; more than 2.5% is in the top ten. Source: PBMCs, taken after nivolumab (anti-PD-1) treatment. These TCRs come from a person aged 40 to 85 with oral cavity squamous cell carcinoma. CDR3s include the opening cysteine and the closing phenylalanine or tryptophan. The D gene is left open where the match is weak. Expanded clones get a size class; other rows say once, few or many, or leave the size out.

J gene	clone size	V gene	D gene	CDR3 DNA	CDR3 protein
TRBJ1-2	.	TRBV4-1	.	TGCGCCAGCAGCCAACCCTTTTCTGGGGGGGCGCAGGCTGGCTACACCTTC	CASSQPFSGGAQAGYTF
TRBJ2-3	few	TRBV7-3	.	TGTGCCAGCTACCCAGATACGCAGTATTTT	CASYPDTQYF
TRBJ2-7	.	TRBV27	TRBD1	TGTGCCAGCAGTTCATACTTACTGGACAGGGCCTCCTACGAGCAGTACTTC	CASSSYLLDRASYEQYF
TRBJ2-2	.	TRBV5-1	.	TGCGCCAGCAGCTTGTCGGCGTACCTAGCGTCGGGCACCGGGGAGCTGTTTTTT	CASSLSAYLASGTGELFF
TRBJ1-5	.	TRBV28	TRBD1	TGTGCCAGCAGTTTTTGGGGACAGGGTTATAGCAATCAGCCCCAGCATTTT	CASSFWGQGYSNQPQHF
TRBJ1-2	.	TRBV6-6	TRBD1	TGTGCCAGCGCAGTTAGACAGGGCCACTATGGCTACACCTTC	CASAVRQGHYGYTF
TRBJ2-2	.	TRBV14	.	TGTGCCAGCAGCCAAGGTCAGGACCAACACCGTGGGGAGCTGTTTTTT	CASSQGQDQHRGELFF
TRBJ2-5	.	TRBV13	TRBD1	TGTGCCAGCAGCGCGTACAGGGGGAACGACGAGACCCAGTACTTC	CASSAYRGNDETQYF
TRBJ2-7	.	TRBV5-4	.	TGTGCCAGCAGTCTAGGGGGGCAGCGAAACTACGAGCAGTACTTC	CASSLGGQRNYEQYF
TRBJ2-1	.	TRBV19	.	TGTGCCAGTAGTATAACATACAGCTCCTACAATGAGCAGTTCTTC	CASSITYSSYNEQFF
TRBJ2-7	.	TRBV30	TRBD1	TGTGCCTGGAGTGTAAGGGGGCAGGGAGACTCCTACGAGCAGTACTTC	CAWSVRGQGDSYEQYF
TRBJ2-7	.	TRBV27	TRBD1	TGTGCCAGCAGTCCAAGACAGGGCACCTCATACGAGCAGTACTTC	CASSPRQGTSYEQYF
TRBJ1-1	.	TRBV5-4	.	TGTGCCAGCAGCTTTTCTCCCCCAGCGGCTTTCTTT	CASSFSPPAAFF
TRBJ1-1	.	TRBV5-1	.	TGCGCCAGCAGCTTGGAACAGGGAATGTCTGAAGCTTTCTTT	CASSLEQGMSEAFF
TRBJ2-6	.	TRBV4-1	.	TGCGCCAGCAGCCAACAACCCGGTGGGGCCAACGTCCTGACTTTC	CASSQQPGGANVLTF
TRBJ1-5	.	TRBV6-1	.	TGTGCCAGCCGGGCGGACCTTAGGGGCAATCAGCCCCAGCATTTT	CASRADLRGNQPQHF
TRBJ2-5	.	TRBV5-1	.	TGCGCCAGCAGCTTCCAGGGAACCCAAGAGACCCAGTACTTC	CASSFQGTQETQYF
TRBJ2-7	once	TRBV4-1	.	TGCGCCAGCAGCCAAGGACCAGGGCAGACCTCCTACGAGCAGTACTTC	CASSQGPGQTSYEQYF
TRBJ2-3	.	TRBV6-1	TRBD2	TGTGCCAGCGCACCGGGACTAACCCTCACAGATACGCAGTATTTT	CASAPGLTLTDTQYF
TRBJ2-7	.	TRBV5-1	TRBD1	TGCGCCAGCAGCTTGCCAGGGGGAAACGAGCAGTACTTC	CASSLPGGNEQYF
TRBJ2-7	.	TRBV5-1	.	TGCGCCAGCAGCCTCCCATCGACTAGTCGCGAGCAGTACTTC	CASSLPSTSREQYF
TRBJ1-5	few	TRBV18	TRBD1	TGTGCCAGCTCACCACCCGGACAGGGAGATCGTCAGCCCCAGCATTTT	CASSPPGQGDRQPQHF
TRBJ2-7	.	TRBV28	.	TGTGCCAGCAGTTCCCCCCTGTCTAGCGCATCATCCTACGAGCAGTACTTC	CASSSPLSSASSYEQYF
TRBJ1-4	.	TRBV5-1	TRBD1	TGCGCCAGCAGACCCACAGGGGGCGCTGAAAAACTGTTTTTT	CASRPTGGAEKLFF
TRBJ2-7	.	TRBV9	TRBD2	TGTGCCAGCAGCGTAAGTCCGGGAGGAATCTACGAGCAGTACTTC	CASSVSPGGIYEQYF
TRBJ2-3	.	TRBV19	.	TGTGCCAGTACCCTGGGGTGGGGGGCAGATACGCAGTATTTT	CASTLGWGADTQYF
TRBJ2-2	.	TRBV2	.	TGTGCCAGCAAGGGCGGGATTTTCACCGGGGAGCTGTTTTTT	CASKGGIFTGELFF